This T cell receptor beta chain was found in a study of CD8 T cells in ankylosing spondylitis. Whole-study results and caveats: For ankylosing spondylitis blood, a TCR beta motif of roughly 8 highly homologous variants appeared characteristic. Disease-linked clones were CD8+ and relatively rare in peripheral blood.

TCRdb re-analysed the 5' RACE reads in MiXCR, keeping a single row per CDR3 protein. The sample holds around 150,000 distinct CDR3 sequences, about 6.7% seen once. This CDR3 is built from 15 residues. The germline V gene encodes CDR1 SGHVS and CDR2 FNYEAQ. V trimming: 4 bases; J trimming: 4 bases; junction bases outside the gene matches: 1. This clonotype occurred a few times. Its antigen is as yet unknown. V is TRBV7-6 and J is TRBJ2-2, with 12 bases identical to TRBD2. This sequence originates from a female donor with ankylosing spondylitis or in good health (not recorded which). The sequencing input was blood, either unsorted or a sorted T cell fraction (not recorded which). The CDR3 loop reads CASSSTSGGTGELFF. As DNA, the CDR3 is TGTGCCAGCAGCTCGACTAGCGGGGGCACCGGGGAGCTGTTTTTT.